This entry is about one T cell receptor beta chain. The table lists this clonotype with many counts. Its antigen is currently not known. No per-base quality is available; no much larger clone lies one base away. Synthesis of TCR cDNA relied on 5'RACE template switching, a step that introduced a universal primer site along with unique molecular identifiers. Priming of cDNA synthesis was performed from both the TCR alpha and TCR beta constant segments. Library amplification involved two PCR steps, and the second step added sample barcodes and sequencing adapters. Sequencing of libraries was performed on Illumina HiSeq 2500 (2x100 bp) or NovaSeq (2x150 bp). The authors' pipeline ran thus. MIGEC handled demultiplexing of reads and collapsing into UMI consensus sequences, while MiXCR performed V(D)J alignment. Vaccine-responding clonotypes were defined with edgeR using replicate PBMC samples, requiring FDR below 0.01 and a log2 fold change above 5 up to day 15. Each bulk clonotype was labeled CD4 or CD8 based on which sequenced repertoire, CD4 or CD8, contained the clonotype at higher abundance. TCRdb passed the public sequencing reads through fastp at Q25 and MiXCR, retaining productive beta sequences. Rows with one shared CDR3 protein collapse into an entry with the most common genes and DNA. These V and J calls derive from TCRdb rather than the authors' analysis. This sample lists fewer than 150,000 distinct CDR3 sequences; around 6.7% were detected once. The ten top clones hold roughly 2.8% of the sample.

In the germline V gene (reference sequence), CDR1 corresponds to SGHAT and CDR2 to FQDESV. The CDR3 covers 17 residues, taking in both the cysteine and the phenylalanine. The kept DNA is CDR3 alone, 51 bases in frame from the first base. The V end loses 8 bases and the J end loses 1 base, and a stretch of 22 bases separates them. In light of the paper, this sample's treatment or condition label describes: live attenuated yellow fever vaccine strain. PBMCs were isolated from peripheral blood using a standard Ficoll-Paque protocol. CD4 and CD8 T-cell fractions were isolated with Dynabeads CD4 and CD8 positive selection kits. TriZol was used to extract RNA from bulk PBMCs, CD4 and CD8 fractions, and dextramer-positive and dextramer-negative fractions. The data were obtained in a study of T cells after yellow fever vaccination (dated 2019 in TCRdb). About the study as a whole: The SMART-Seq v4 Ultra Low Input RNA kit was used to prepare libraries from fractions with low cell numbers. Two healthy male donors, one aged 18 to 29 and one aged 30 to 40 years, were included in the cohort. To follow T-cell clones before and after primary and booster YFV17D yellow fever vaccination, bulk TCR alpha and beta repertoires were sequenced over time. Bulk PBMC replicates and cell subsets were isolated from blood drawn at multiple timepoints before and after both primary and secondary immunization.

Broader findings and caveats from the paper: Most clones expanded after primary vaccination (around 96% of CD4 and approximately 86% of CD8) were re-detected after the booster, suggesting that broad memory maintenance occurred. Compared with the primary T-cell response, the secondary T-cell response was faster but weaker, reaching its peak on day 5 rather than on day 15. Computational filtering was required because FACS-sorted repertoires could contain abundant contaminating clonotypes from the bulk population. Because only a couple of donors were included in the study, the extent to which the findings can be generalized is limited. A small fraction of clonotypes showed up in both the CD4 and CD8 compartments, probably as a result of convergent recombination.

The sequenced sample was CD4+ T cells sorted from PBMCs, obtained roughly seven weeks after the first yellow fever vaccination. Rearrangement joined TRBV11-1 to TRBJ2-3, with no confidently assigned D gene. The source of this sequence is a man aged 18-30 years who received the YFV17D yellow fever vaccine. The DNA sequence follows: TGTGCCAGCTGCAAAACTTTCGTAGTTGCAGGCACAGATACGCAGTATTTT. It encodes CASCKTFVVAGTDTQYF.